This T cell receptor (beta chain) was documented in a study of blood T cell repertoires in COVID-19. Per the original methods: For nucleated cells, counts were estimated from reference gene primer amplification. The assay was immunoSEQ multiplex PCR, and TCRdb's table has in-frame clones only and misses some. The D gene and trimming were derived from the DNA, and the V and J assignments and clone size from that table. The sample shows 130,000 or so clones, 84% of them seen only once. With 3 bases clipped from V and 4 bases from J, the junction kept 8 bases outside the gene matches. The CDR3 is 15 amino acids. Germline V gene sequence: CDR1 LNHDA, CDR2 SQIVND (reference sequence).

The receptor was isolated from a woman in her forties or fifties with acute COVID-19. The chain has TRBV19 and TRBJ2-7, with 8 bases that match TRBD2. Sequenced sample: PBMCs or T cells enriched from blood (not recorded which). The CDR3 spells CASSIQHGTSYEQYF. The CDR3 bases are TGTGCCAGTAGTATTCAACACGGGACTAGTTACGAGCAGTACTTC.